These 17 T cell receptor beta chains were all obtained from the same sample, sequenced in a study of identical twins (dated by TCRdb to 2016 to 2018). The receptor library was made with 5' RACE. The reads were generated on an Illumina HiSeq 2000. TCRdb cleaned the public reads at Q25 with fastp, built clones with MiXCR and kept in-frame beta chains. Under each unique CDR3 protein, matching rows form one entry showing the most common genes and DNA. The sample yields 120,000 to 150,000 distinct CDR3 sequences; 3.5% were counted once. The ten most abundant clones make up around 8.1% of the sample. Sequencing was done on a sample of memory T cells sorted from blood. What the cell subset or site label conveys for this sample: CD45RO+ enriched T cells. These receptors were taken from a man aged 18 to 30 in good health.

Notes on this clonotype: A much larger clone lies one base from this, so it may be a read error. The CDR3 nucleotides read TGCAGTGCTTTGGGACCGACCTACGAGCAGTACTTC. Its protein product is CSALGPTYEQYF. This sequence joins TRBV20-1 and TRBJ2-7; the D gene could be TRBD1 or TRBD2 (5 bases each). Germline assignment: CDR1 DFQATT and CDR2 SNEGSKA (reference sequence). Between the trimmed V and J ends, which lost 5 bases and 2 bases, there was a span of 10 bases. The length of the CDR3 is 12 residues.

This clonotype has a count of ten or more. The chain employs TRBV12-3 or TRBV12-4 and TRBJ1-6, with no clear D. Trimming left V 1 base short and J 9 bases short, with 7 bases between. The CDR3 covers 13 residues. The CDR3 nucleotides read TGTGCCAGCAGTTTAGGAGAGGGTTCACCCCTCCACTTT. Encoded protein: CASSLGEGSPLHF.

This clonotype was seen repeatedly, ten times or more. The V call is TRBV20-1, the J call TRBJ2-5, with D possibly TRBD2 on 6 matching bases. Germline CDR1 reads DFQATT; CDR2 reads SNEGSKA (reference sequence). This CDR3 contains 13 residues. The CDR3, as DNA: TGCGCGAGGGGTGGGGACTCCCAAGAGACCCAGTACTTC. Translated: CARGGDSQETQYF.

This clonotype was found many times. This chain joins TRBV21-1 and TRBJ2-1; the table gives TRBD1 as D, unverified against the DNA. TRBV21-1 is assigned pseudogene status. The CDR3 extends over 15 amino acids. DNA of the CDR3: TGTGTCAAATCCCCCCCTTTTAGCTCCTACAATGAGCAGTTCTTC. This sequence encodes CVKSPPFSSYNEQFF.

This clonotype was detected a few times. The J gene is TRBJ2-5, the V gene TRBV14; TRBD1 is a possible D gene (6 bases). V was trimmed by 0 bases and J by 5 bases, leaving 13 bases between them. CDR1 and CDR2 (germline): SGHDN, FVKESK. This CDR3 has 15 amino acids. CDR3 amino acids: CASSQDLRQGETQYF. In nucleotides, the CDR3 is TGTGCCAGCAGCCAAGATCTGAGGCAGGGGGAGACCCAGTACTTC.

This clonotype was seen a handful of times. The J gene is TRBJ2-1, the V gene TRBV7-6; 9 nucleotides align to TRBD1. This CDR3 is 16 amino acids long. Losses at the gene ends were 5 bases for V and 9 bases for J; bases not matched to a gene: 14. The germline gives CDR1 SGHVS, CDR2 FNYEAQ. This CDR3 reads CASSQNYRGLGSEQFF. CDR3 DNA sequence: TGTGCCAGCAGCCAGAACTACAGGGGGCTCGGCAGTGAGCAGTTCTTC.

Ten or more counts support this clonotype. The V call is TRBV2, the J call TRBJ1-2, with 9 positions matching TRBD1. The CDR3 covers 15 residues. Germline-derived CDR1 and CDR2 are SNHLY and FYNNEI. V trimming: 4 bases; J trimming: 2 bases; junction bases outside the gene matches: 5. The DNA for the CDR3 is TGTGCCAGCAGTGGAAGGACAGGGGAGAACTATGGCTACACCTTC. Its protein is CASSGRTGENYGYTF.

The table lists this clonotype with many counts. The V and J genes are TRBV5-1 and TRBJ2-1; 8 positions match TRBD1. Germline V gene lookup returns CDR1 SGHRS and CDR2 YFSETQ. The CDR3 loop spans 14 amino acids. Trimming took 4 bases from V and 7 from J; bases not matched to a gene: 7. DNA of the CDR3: TGCGCCAGCAGCACCGGACAGGGTATGAATGAGCAGTTCTTC. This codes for CASSTGQGMNEQFF.

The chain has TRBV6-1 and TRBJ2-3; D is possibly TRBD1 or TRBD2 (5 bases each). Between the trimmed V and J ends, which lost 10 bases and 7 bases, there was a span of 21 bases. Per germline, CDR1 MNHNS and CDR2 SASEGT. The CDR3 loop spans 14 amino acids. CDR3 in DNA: TGTGCCAATAAACCGGGACCATCAGCCAATACGCAGTATTTT. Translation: CANKPGPSANTQYF.

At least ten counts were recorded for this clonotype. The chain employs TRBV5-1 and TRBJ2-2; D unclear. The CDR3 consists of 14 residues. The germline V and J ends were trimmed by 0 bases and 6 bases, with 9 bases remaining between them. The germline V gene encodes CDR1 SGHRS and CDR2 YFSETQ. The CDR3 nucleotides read TGCGCCAGCAGCTTGGCCCTGCTAGCCGGGGAGCTGTTTTTT. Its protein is CASSLALLAGELFF.

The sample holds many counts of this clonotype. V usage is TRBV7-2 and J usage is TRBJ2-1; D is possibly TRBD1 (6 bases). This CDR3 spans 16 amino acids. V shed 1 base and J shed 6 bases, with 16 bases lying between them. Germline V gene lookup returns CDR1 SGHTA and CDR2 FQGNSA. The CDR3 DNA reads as TGTGCCAGCAGCTTAGTGGGGCGCAGGGGCACCAATGAGCAGTTCTTC. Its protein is CASSLVGRRGTNEQFF.

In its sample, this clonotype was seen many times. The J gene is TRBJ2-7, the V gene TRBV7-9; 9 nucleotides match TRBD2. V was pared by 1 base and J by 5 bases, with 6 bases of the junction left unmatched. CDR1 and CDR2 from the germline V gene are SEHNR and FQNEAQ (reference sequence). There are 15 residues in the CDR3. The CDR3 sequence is CASSLVGSGSHEQYF. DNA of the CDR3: TGTGCCAGCAGCTTAGTAGGTAGCGGGAGCCACGAGCAGTACTTC.

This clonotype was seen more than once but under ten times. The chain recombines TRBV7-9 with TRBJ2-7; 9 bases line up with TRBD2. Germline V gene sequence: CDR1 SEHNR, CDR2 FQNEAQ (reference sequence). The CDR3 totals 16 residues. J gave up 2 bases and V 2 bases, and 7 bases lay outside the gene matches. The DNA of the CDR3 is TGTGCCAGCAGCTTAATAGCGGGGGAACCTACCTACGAGCAGTACGTC. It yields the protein CASSLIAGEPTYEQYV.

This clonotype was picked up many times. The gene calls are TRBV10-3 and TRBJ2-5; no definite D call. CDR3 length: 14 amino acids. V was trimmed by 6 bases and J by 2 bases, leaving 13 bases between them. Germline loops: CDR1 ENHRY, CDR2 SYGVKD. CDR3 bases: TGTGCCATCAGCGGCCGAGGTGGGCAAGAGACCCAGTACTTC. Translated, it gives CAISGRGGQETQYF.

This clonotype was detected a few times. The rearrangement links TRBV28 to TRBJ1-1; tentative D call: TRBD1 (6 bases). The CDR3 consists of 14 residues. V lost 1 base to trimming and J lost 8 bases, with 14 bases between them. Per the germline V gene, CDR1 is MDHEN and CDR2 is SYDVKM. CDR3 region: CASSLYTGKSEAFF. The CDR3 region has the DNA TGTGCCAGCAGTTTATACACAGGGAAATCCGAAGCTTTCTTT.

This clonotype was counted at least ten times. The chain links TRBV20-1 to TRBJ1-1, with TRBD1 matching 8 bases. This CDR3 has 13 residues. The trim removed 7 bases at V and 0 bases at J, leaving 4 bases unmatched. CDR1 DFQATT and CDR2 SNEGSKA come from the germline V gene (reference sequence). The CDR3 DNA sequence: TGCAGTGAACAGGGGGTTATGAACACTGAAGCTTTCTTT. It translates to CSEQGVMNTEAFF.

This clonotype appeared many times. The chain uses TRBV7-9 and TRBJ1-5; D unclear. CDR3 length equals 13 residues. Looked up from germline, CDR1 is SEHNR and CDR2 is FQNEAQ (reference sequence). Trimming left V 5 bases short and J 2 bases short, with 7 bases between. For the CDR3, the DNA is TGTGCCAGCAGCCTGGACGGCAATCAGCCCCAGCATTTT. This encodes CASSLDGNQPQHF. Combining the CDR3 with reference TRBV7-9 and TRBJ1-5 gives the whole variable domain DTGVSQNPRHKITKRGQNVTFRCDPISEHNRLYWYRQTLGQGPEFLTYFQNEAQLEKSRLLSDRFSAERPKGSFSTLEIQRTEQGDSAMYLCASSLDGNQPQHFGDGTRLSIL.